The 14 T cell receptor beta chains given below trace back to one sample, sequenced in a study of lymphopenia after photon versus proton radiotherapy. Only in-frame clones appear in the TCRdb table, and some are missing; sequencing was by immunoSEQ multiplex PCR. This sample has approximately 35,000 clones, with 90% found just once. The material was peripheral blood, obtained from a patient treated with photon-based radiotherapy. The receptors were gathered from a woman aged 45-65 years with pancreatic cancer.

Here the CDR3 DNA reads TGTGCCAGCAGCACCCGGATCTCCGATAGCAATCAGCCCCAGCATTTT. Amino acids: CASSTRISDSNQPQHF. The J gene is TRBJ1-5, the V gene TRBV7-8; D gene unclear. V was clipped by 5 bases and J by 0 bases, with 14 bases between them. The germline gives CDR1 SGHVS, CDR2 FQNEAQ. The CDR3 length is 16 residues.

The chain combines TRBV6-1 with TRBJ1-2; D may be TRBD1 (6 bases). The CDR3 is 15 residues long. V was trimmed by 10 bases and J by 1 base, leaving 19 bases between them. Germline assignment: CDR1 MNHNS and CDR2 SASEGT. The CDR3 loop is CATTGRDINNYGYTF. The DNA for the CDR3 is TGTGCCACCACGGGCAGGGACATTAATAACTATGGCTACACCTTC.

The gene calls are TRBV6-5 and TRBJ1-5; 8 bases match TRBD1. Germline CDR1 is MNHEY and CDR2 is SVGAGI. V was pared by 7 bases and J by 7 bases, with 6 bases of the junction left unmatched. This CDR3 spans 13 amino acids. DNA of the CDR3: TGTGCCAGCACGGACAGGGAGGGACAGCCCCAGCATTTT. It codes for CASTDREGQPQHF.

This clone was seen a single time. In DNA, the CDR3 is TGTGCCAGCAGCCAACCGCCGACAGCAGGGTGGCGGGAGACCCAGTACTTC. Translated: CASSQPPTAGWRETQYF. This chain joins TRBV14 and TRBJ2-5; D possibly corresponds to TRBD1 (5 bases). With 2 bases removed from V and 5 bases from J, the gap between germline ends came to 21 bases. CDR3 length equals 17 residues. Germline V gene data show CDR1 as SGHDN and CDR2 as FVKESK.

The V call is TRBV19, the J call TRBJ1-5, with 8 bases fitting TRBD1. The CDR3 is 17 amino acids. V lost 8 bases and J lost 6; bases outside the gene matches: 18. Looked up from germline, CDR1 is LNHDA and CDR2 is SQIVND (reference sequence). In nucleotides, the CDR3 is TGTGCCAGTTCTAGGACAGGGAGTGTAGGACACGGTCAGCCCCAGCATTTT. The encoded protein is CASSRTGSVGHGQPQHF.

This chain links TRBV9 with TRBJ1-1; D is ambiguous. Trimming took off 4 bases at V and 4 bases at J, with 11 bases between the two ends. This CDR3 spans 13 amino acids. Germline lookup yields CDR1 SGDLS and CDR2 YYNGEE. CDR3 protein: CASSMSPSTEAFF. The CDR3 DNA sequence: TGTGCCAGCAGCATGAGCCCTAGCACTGAAGCTTTCTTT.

The chain employs TRBV7-9 and TRBJ2-3; D remains ambiguous. V lost 0 bases to trimming and J lost 2 bases, with 9 bases between them. Germline-derived CDR1 and CDR2 are SEHNR and FQNEAQ (reference sequence). The CDR3 length is 15 residues. The CDR3 loop is CASSLAVDFTDTQYF. CDR3 nucleotide sequence: TGTGCCAGCAGCTTAGCAGTAGATTTCACAGATACGCAGTATTTT.

The rearrangement uses TRBV10-3 and TRBJ1-6, with D hard to call. Trimming removed 10 bases from V and 0 bases from J, with 10 bases in between. This CDR3 comprises 14 residues. Germline CDR1 reads ENHRY; CDR2 reads SYGVKD. In DNA form, the CDR3 reads TGTGCCAGTCGGGAGGGCTCCTATAATTCACCCCTCCACTTT. As protein: CASREGSYNSPLHF.

This sequence joins TRBV18 and TRBJ1-5; the D is unclear. V lost 1 base, J lost 0 bases, and 10 bases lay in between. Germline CDR1 reads KGHSH; CDR2 reads LQKENI. The CDR3 extends over 16 amino acids. In DNA, the CDR3 is TGTGCCAGCTCACCACGAGGAGGGTATAGCAATCAGCCCCAGCATTTT. This gives the protein CASSPRGGYSNQPQHF.

This rearrangement joins TRBV25-1 to TRBJ2-5, with D tentatively TRBD1 (5 bases). Germline CDR1 MGHDK, CDR2 SYGVNS. V was cut by 0 bases and J by 5 bases, with 10 bases left in between. The length of the CDR3 is 14 residues. The CDR3 region is CASSEYSGLETQYF. CDR3 in DNA: TGTGCCAGCAGTGAATACTCAGGGCTGGAGACCCAGTACTTC.

The J gene is TRBJ2-2, the V gene TRBV14, with D possibly called TRBD1 or TRBD2 (5 bases each). V was shortened by 3 bases and J by 3 bases, with 17 bases between the two germline ends. This CDR3 is 17 amino acids long. CDR1 and CDR2 from the germline V gene are SGHDN and FVKESK. CDR3 DNA sequence: TGTGCCAGCAGCCATCGTCGCCGAGGGGTTTACACCGGGGAGCTGTTTTTT. Its translation: CASSHRRRGVYTGELFF.

This chain joins TRBV5-1 and TRBJ2-5; TRBD2 aligns across 11 bases. V trimming: 1 base; J trimming: 2 bases; junction bases outside the gene matches: 4. The CDR3 length is 16 residues. Germline V lookup: CDR1 SGHRS, CDR2 YFSETQ. The CDR3 region has the DNA TGCGCCAGCAGCTTGAGCCTAGCGGGAGGTCAAGAGACCCAGTACTTC. Translation gives CASSLSLAGGQETQYF.

The chain is built from TRBV9 and TRBJ2-7; 7 nucleotides match TRBD1. V gave up 5 bases and J gave up 4 bases; unmatched junction bases: 9. Germline V gives CDR1 SGDLS, CDR2 YYNGEE. This CDR3 region has 14 residues. The CDR3, as DNA: TGTGCCAGCAGTCGGGACAGCACCGGGTACGAGCAGTACTTC. This sequence encodes CASSRDSTGYEQYF.

The CDR3 DNA follows: TGTGCCAGCAGTTTTGGGTGGGAGGAGAGCACAGATACGCAGTATTTT. Translation: CASSFGWEESTDTQYF. The gene calls are TRBV27 and TRBJ2-3; TRBD2 is a possible D gene (6 bases). The CDR3 sequence is 16 residues long. V was trimmed by 3 bases and J by 0 bases, leaving 13 bases between them. Germline values: CDR1 MNHEY, CDR2 SMNVEV (reference sequence).